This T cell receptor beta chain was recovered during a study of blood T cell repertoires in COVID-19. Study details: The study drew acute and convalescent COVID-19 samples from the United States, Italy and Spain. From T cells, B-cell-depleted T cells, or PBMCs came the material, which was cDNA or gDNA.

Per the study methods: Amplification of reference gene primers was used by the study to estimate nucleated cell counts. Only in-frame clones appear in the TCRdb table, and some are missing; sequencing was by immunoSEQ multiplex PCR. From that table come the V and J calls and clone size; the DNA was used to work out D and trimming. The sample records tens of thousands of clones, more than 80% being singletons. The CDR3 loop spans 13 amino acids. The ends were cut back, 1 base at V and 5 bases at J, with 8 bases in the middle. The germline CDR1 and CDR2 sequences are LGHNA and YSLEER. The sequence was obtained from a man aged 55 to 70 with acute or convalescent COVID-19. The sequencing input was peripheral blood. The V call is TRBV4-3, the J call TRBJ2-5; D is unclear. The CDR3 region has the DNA TGCGCCAGCAGCCAAGTTCTAGAGGAGACCCAGTACTTC. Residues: CASSQVLEETQYF.